The 27 T cell receptor beta chains presented below share a single source sample, sequenced in a study of technical replicates of blood from a few donors. Using immunoSEQ multiplex PCR, the repertoire was profiled, and TCRdb retains in-frame clones only, with some absent. Of about 94,000 clones listed, 95% are singletons. Sequenced sample: T cells isolated from PBMCs. These receptors came from a human donor in good health.

The chain carries TRBV7-2 and TRBJ1-4; D call uncertain. V was trimmed by 5 bases and J by 4 bases, leaving 11 bases between them. The CDR3 has 14 amino acids. In germline, CDR1 is SGHTA, CDR2 FQGNSA. The CDR3 sequence: CASSPRVFNEKLFF. CDR3 sequence (DNA): TGTGCCAGCAGCCCCCGGGTCTTTAATGAAAAACTGTTTTTT.

The chain has TRBV9 and TRBJ1-5; D not certain. The CDR3 consists of 14 residues. The V end was cut by 2 bases, the J end by 9 bases, with 15 bases between. CDR1 and CDR2 from the germline V gene are SGDLS and YYNGEE. The CDR3 protein is CASSVNVEGGPQHF. The CDR3 DNA reads as TGTGCCAGCAGCGTCAATGTTGAAGGAGGGCCCCAGCATTTT.

The J gene is TRBJ1-1, the V gene TRBV6-6; no clear D. CDR1 and CDR2 (germline): MNHNY, SVGAGI (reference sequence). The CDR3 sequence is 13 residues long. V gave up 7 bases and J gave up 1 base, with 10 bases separating them. DNA for the CDR3: TGTGCCAGCACCGAGATTACGAACACTGAAGCTTTCTTT. Translation gives CASTEITNTEAFF.

The chain uses TRBV7-9 and TRBJ1-6; D might be TRBD1 (5 bases). The CDR3 sequence is 14 residues long. The germline V gene encodes CDR1 SEHNR and CDR2 FQNEAQ (reference sequence). V lost 0 bases and J 10 bases, leaving 10 bases between the germline ends. The CDR3 nucleotides are TGTGCCAGCAGCTTAGCGGGGGGGGTATCACCCCTCCACTTT. This encodes CASSLAGGVSPLHF.

V usage is TRBV9 and J usage is TRBJ2-3; 8 positions agree with TRBD1. The length of the CDR3 is 15 residues. With V trimmed by 3 bases and J by 2 bases, 5 bases remained unmatched. Germline lookup yields CDR1 SGDLS and CDR2 YYNGEE. The CDR3, as DNA: TGTGCCAGCAGCGCCAAGACAGGGGCCACAGATACGCAGTATTTT. Translation: CASSAKTGATDTQYF.

The rearrangement joins TRBV7-9 to TRBJ2-2; the match to TRBD2 covers 7 bases. Trimming at V came to 5 bases and at J to 0 bases, leaving 6 bases not matched to a gene. The CDR3 is made up of 16 amino acids. CDR1 is SEHNR, CDR2 FQNEAQ, per germline (reference sequence). CDR3 amino acids: CASSHRLASNTGELFF. CDR3 DNA sequence: TGTGCCAGCAGCCATAGACTAGCCTCGAACACCGGGGAGCTGTTTTTT.

This chain uses TRBV28 with TRBJ1-5, with 10 bases lining up with TRBD1. The ends lost 5 bases at V and 9 bases at J; junction bases unmatched: 13. The germline CDR1 and CDR2 sequences are MDHEN and SYDVKM. This CDR3 region has 16 residues. The CDR3 nucleotides are TGTGCCAGCAGTACCCGGACAGGGGGGGTAGCTTGGCCCCAGCATTTT. This codes for CASSTRTGGVAWPQHF.

A single count supports this clone. The CDR3 bases are TGTGCCAGCAGCCACCAACAGAATTACTACGAGCAGTACTTC. Residues: CASSHQQNYYEQYF. The genes are TRBV21-1 and TRBJ2-7; the table's D call of TRBD1 was not tested on the DNA. TRBV21-1 counts as a pseudogene. The CDR3 totals 14 residues.

This clone appeared a single time. J is TRBJ2-3 and V is TRBV5-1; 8 bases agree with TRBD2. Germline V gene data show CDR1 as SGHRS and CDR2 as YFSETQ. The ends lost 0 bases at V and 2 bases at J; junction bases unmatched: 11. The CDR3 is made up of 18 amino acids. The CDR3 sequence: CASSLEVRRGVVTDTQYF. The CDR3 DNA is TGCGCCAGCAGCTTGGAGGTCAGGCGGGGGGTCGTCACAGATACGCAGTATTTT.

The V call is TRBV7-9, the J call TRBJ2-7; tentatively, D is TRBD1 (6 bases). Trimming removed 6 bases at V and 3 bases at J, with 21 bases between. The CDR3 sequence is 16 residues long. Germline V lookup: CDR1 SEHNR, CDR2 FQNEAQ (reference sequence). CDR3 loop: CASRFLGKQGDYEQYF. The CDR3 DNA is TGTGCCAGCAGATTTTTGGGAAAACAGGGTGACTACGAGCAGTACTTC.

This sequence joins TRBV11-3 and TRBJ2-1; 10 positions match TRBD2. Germline CDR1 reads SGHNT; CDR2 reads YENEEA. This CDR3 is 15 amino acids long. The junction had 7 bases not matched to a gene; V was cut back by 5 bases and J by 6 bases. DNA of the CDR3: TGTGCCAGCAGCGGGAGCGGGAGGGCCGGCAATGAGCAGTTCTTC. This sequence encodes CASSGSGRAGNEQFF.

This rearrangement joins TRBV19 to TRBJ1-2; 7 nucleotides match TRBD1. The germline V gene has CDR1 LNHDA and CDR2 SQIVND (reference sequence). J lost 4 bases, V lost 7 bases, and 15 bases had no gene match. This CDR3 is 16 amino acids long. This CDR3 is CASTIGQVAGSYGYTF. The CDR3 coding sequence is TGTGCCAGTACAATCGGACAGGTAGCGGGGAGCTATGGCTACACCTTC.

The rearrangement joins TRBV6-6 to TRBJ1-2; TRBD1 might be the D (5 bases). The germline CDR1 and CDR2 sequences are MNHNY and SVGAGI (reference sequence). V lost 0 bases and J lost 7, with 12 bases in between. The CDR3 is made up of 14 amino acids. CDR3 nucleotide sequence: TGTGCCAGCAGTTACTCGGGGGGTGGGACTGGCTACACCTTC. Protein product: CASSYSGGGTGYTF.

The rearrangement joins TRBV19 to TRBJ2-3; weak D call: TRBD1 (6 bases). V lost 6 bases to trimming and J lost 2 bases, with 9 bases between them. CDR3 length: 13 amino acids. The V gene's germline CDR1 is LNHDA and CDR2 SQIVND (reference sequence). For the CDR3, the DNA is TGTGCCAGTAGAAGGACAGACACAGATACGCAGTATTTT. Translated: CASRRTDTDTQYF.

V and J are TRBV6-1 and TRBJ2-1; a possible D gene is TRBD2 (6 bases). The CDR3 spans 16 residues. Germline CDR1 reads MNHNS; CDR2 reads SASEGT. Trimming shortened V by 1 base and J by 0 bases, and 10 bases separated the two germline ends. CDR3 sequence: CASSEEVGGSYNEQFF. The CDR3 DNA follows: TGTGCCAGCAGTGAAGAGGTGGGGGGCTCCTACAATGAGCAGTTCTTC.

This chain connects TRBV4-1 to TRBJ2-7, with 11 nucleotides matching TRBD1. J was trimmed by 2 bases and V by 6 bases; bases with no gene match: 12. There are 17 residues in the CDR3. CDR1 is MGHRA and CDR2 is YSYEKL in the germline V gene. CDR3 nucleotides: TGCGCCAGCAGTAGACCGATACCGGGACAGGGGGCCTACGAGCAGTACTTC. Translation: CASSRPIPGQGAYEQYF.

The chain combines TRBV6-5 with TRBJ1-1; TRBD1 is a possible D gene (5 bases). Germline loops: CDR1 MNHEY, CDR2 SVGAGI. V was clipped by 0 bases and J by 5 bases, with 13 bases between them. The CDR3 has 15 amino acids. For the CDR3, the DNA is TGTGCCAGCAGTTACTCGAGTCCAGGGATGACTGAAGCTTTCTTT. Translated: CASSYSSPGMTEAFF.

This clone was observed a single time. The genes are TRBV6-6 and TRBJ1-4; possibly TRBD1 for D (5 bases). This CDR3 contains 12 residues. V was shortened by 2 bases and J by 8 bases, with 6 bases between the two germline ends. CDR1 MNHNY and CDR2 SVGAGI come from the germline V gene (reference sequence). This CDR3 is CASSYGGEKLFF. DNA for the CDR3: TGTGCCAGCAGTTACGGGGGGGAAAAACTGTTTTTT.

The rearrangement links TRBV15 to TRBJ2-1; 8 bases match TRBD2. Germline V gene data show CDR1 as LNHNV and CDR2 as YYDKDF (reference sequence). V lost 2 bases and J lost 3; bases outside the gene matches: 6. The CDR3 sequence is 16 residues long. The CDR3 region has the DNA TGTGCCACCAGCAGACTAGAAAGCGGGAGCTACAATGAGCAGTTCTTC. Translating it yields CATSRLESGSYNEQFF.

The chain is built from TRBV6-4 and TRBJ2-3, with TRBD1 matching over 8 bases. The ends lost 6 bases at V and 3 bases at J; junction bases unmatched: 5. Germline CDR1 MRHNA, CDR2 SNTAGT. The CDR3 has 14 residues. The DNA for the CDR3 is TGTGCCAGCAGACGACAGGGGACGACAGATACGCAGTATTTT. It encodes CASRRQGTTDTQYF.

The V and J genes are TRBV7-6 and TRBJ2-7; 8 bases are shared with TRBD2. The V segment lost 5 bases and the J segment 1 base; nucleotides outside the gene matches: 7. Germline lookup yields CDR1 SGHVS and CDR2 FNYEAQ. There are 15 residues in the CDR3. This chain's CDR3 is CASSLSPSGSYEQYF. CDR3 nucleotide sequence: TGTGCCAGCAGCCTTAGCCCTAGCGGGTCCTACGAGCAGTACTTC.

The V call is TRBV28, the J call TRBJ1-1; D remains unclear. The germline V gene encodes CDR1 MDHEN and CDR2 SYDVKM. The CDR3 sequence is 14 residues long. The germline V and J ends were trimmed by 7 bases and 4 bases, with 16 bases remaining between them. The CDR3 sequence: CASTSPLTGTEAFF. The CDR3 bases are TGTGCCAGCACCTCCCCCCTAACGGGCACTGAAGCTTTCTTT.

For the CDR3, the DNA is TGTGCCAGTAGTACGTCCATAGACAACCGCCCTGAGCAGTTCTTC. Translated: CASSTSIDNRPEQFF. The chain recombines TRBV19 with TRBJ2-1; D is unresolved. This CDR3 has 15 residues. Trimming left V 4 bases short and J 9 bases short, with 19 bases between. The germline V gene has CDR1 LNHDA and CDR2 SQIVND (reference sequence).

This chain joins TRBV5-4 and TRBJ2-1; D call uncertain. This CDR3 is 15 amino acids long. Germline lookup yields CDR1 SGHNT and CDR2 YYREEE (reference sequence). The germline V and J ends were trimmed by 1 base and 2 bases, with 10 bases remaining between them. CDR3 in amino acids: CASSLTALAYNEQFF. CDR3 coding DNA: TGTGCCAGCAGCTTGACAGCCCTCGCCTACAATGAGCAGTTCTTC.

This chain joins TRBV6-1 and TRBJ2-2; no firm D call. CDR1 and CDR2 from the germline V gene are MNHNS and SASEGT. CDR3 length equals 10 residues. V was shortened by 7 bases and J by 7 bases, with 4 bases between the two germline ends. Here the CDR3 DNA reads TGTGCCAGCATGTACGGGGAGCTGTTTTTT. This gives the protein CASMYGELFF.

The chain employs TRBV23-1 and TRBJ2-5; no reliable D call. TRBV23-1 is assigned to the ORF class and has an uncertain function. Trimming removed 6 bases from V and 0 bases from J, with 11 bases in between. CDR3 length: 14 residues. This CDR3 reads CASSHPAYQETQYF. CDR3 sequence (DNA): TGCGCCAGCAGCCATCCAGCGTACCAAGAGACCCAGTACTTC.

The rearrangement uses TRBV6-5 and TRBJ2-7, with TRBD1 matching 8 bases. The length of the CDR3 is 15 residues. The germline CDR1 and CDR2 sequences are MNHEY and SVGAGI. Unmatched junction bases numbered 15, after V lost 7 bases and J lost 7 bases. The CDR3 protein is CASTPDSGGVGEQYF. The CDR3 DNA sequence: TGTGCCAGCACCCCAGACTCAGGGGGCGTCGGGGAGCAGTACTTC.